This TCR beta chain was sequenced for a study of CD8 T cells in ankylosing spondylitis. Study-level results: Earlier authors reported some of these motif variants in reactive arthritis synovial fluid and blood. Reports say disease-linked clones showed up significantly more in matched ankylosing spondylitis synovial fluid. Among TCR beta sequences, a motif of several highly homologous variants appeared characteristic of ankylosing spondylitis blood. Disease-linked clones bore a CD8+ phenotype, appearing relatively rarely in peripheral blood.

From the 5' RACE reads, TCRdb called clonotypes with MiXCR, one entry per CDR3 protein. The sample lists approximately 290,000 distinct CDR3 sequences, less than 25% occurring once. Trimming took off 3 bases at V and 0 bases at J, with 6 bases between the two ends. The CDR3 runs to 14 residues. Germline V gene lookup returns CDR1 DFQATT and CDR2 SNEGSKA (reference sequence). The table lists this clonotype with many counts. Antigen specificity is unknown. The sequenced sample consisted of blood, either unsorted or a sorted T cell fraction (not recorded which). This TCR was recovered from a female donor with ankylosing spondylitis or in good health (not recorded which). V usage is TRBV20-1 and J usage is TRBJ2-6; unclear D gene. This CDR3 reads CSASRVSGANVLTF. CDR3 nucleotides: TGCAGTGCTAGTCGGGTCTCTGGGGCCAACGTCCTGACTTTC.